This T cell receptor beta chain was captured by sequencing in a study of regulatory T cells in long-lasting Graves disease (dated by TCRdb to the early 2020s). Background on the whole study: Antithyroid drugs had been taken for less than 3 months by newly diagnosed Graves' disease patients. The study was registered as a clinical trial and conducted in China. Peripheral blood TCR sequencing and RNA sequencing compared persistent Graves' disease patients with newly diagnosed Graves' disease patients. A total of 35 or so samples were covered by TCR sequencing, comprising approximately 13 persistent and approximately 20 newly diagnosed Graves' disease patients. The paper as a whole reports these results and caveats: Sequencing and analysis were limited to the TCR beta chain. As a limitation, the authors acknowledged that the small sample size may reduce accuracy. Compared with newly diagnosed patients, persistent Graves' disease patients had lower TCR Shannon entropy and fewer highly expanded clones, which suggests clonal expansion. The study examined only peripheral blood because the primary lesion, thyroid tissue, could not be accessed. Persistent patients shared more public clonotypes among themselves (approximately 2,500) than newly diagnosed patients did (more than 950).

Interpreted using the paper, the time point label stands for: newly diagnosed GD, antithyroid drugs for less than 3 months. For both TCR sequencing and RNA sequencing, RNA was extracted from PBMCs using TRIzol. The diagnosis of Graves' disease was made according to American Thyroid Association guidelines. Patients were recruited from an endocrinology department in Xi'an, China. Each patient gave roughly 8.4 milliliters of peripheral blood, collected in an EDTA anticoagulant tube. PBMCs were isolated by Ficoll Paque Plus density gradient separation without further T cell sorting. An Agilent 2100 Bioanalyzer and agarose gel were used to check RNA quality, and a NanoDrop 2000 was used to measure RNA concentration. This clonotype has a handful of counts. It has no known antigen specificity. Per-base qualities were not stored, and no clone one base away is much larger. Library preparation used multiplex PCR. The run used an Illumina HiSeq 4000. CDR3 regions were amplified by Arm-PCR with iRepertoire HTBI primers to construct TCR beta libraries. Gel purification was performed on PCR products prior to sequencing. In the authors' own workflow: Gene usage analysis of CDR3 amino acid clonotypes relied on the 62 TRBV and 12 to 15 TRBJ segments identified across samples. Filtered high-quality paired reads were merged into contigs using COPE and FqMerger. Contigs were aligned with BLAST to IMGT TRBV, TRBD and TRBJ reference genes, and CDR3 was defined per IMGT. Clonotypes above 0.1% frequency were classified as highly expanded clones. Shannon entropy was used to measure repertoire diversity, and the Gini coefficient was used to measure V-J evenness. A clonotype found in more than one individual was treated as public. The raw public reads went through TCRdb reprocessing: fastp at Q25, MiXCR clone calling, in-frame beta chains kept. Duplicate CDR3 protein sequences are folded into a single record with the most common DNA and genes. What appears here as the V and J calls and clone size reflects TCRdb's work, not the paper's. The sample table holds fewer than 350,000 distinct CDR3 sequences, of which 15% to 20% were seen once. The ten largest clones capture less than 40% of the sample.

Specimen: peripheral blood mononuclear cells (PBMCs), collected at new diagnosis, from a patient treated with antithyroid drugs. This TCR derives from a female donor with Graves disease.

The CDR3 protein: CASSEGTTYEQYF. The DNA sequence is as follows: TGTGCCAGCAGTGAGGGCACTACCTACGAGCAGTACTTC. Recombination linked TRBV6-1 to TRBJ2-7, with no D gene named confidently. Taken from the germline V gene, the CDR1 and CDR2 loops are MNHNS and SASEGT. Including the terminal cysteine and phenylalanine, the CDR3 comprises 13 residues. Kept here is only the CDR3 DNA, which spans 39 bases and is read in frame from base 1. V loses 3 bases, J loses 2 bases, and the germline ends lie 8 bases apart.